Listed below are T cell receptor beta chains from one sample, sequenced in a study of CD8 T cells in Susac syndrome. TCRdb recomputed calls from the immunoSEQ multiplex PCR reads with MiXCR, one row per CDR3 protein. This table holds 150,000 to 200,000 distinct CDR3 sequences, over 90% found once. Sequenced sample: CD4+ T cells from PBMCs. These receptors were taken from a human donor with multiple sclerosis. Each CDR3 is given with its conserved first and last residue. The D gene is left open where the match is weak. Expanded clones are given a class, and other clones once, few, many or no size at all.

clone size | CDR3 length | J gene | V gene | D gene | CDR3 DNA | CDR3 protein
NA | 15 | TRBJ1-6 | TRBV12-5 | TRBD1 | TGTGCTAGTGGGCTCACAGGGGGCGAAAATTCACCCCTCCACTTT | CASGLTGGENSPLHF
once | 16 | TRBJ2-2 | TRBV6-6 | NA | TGTGCCAGCAGTCCGAGTTTGTGGGGGTACACCGGGGAGCTGTTTTTT | CASSPSLWGYTGELFF
NA | 14 | TRBJ2-5 | TRBV5-1 | TRBD1 | TGCGCCAGCAGCTTGGGACAGGGCGTCGGGACCCAGTACTTC | CASSLGQGVGTQYF
NA | 15 | TRBJ2-3 | TRBV7-7 | NA | TGTGCTAGCAGCTTAACGGGGGCGCAGGGAGATACGCAGTATTTT | CASSLTGAQGDTQYF
NA | 14 | TRBJ2-7 | TRBV28 | TRBD2 | TGTGCCAGCAGCTCCAGCGGGGGGCTGAGGGAGCAGTACTTC | CASSSSGGLREQYF
NA | 16 | TRBJ2-1 | TRBV7-2 | TRBD2 | TGTGCCAGCAGCTCATTTCGCGGGAGGGCCCTCAATGAGCAGTTCTTC | CASSSFRGRALNEQFF
NA | 19 | TRBJ1-5 | TRBV12-3/TRBV12-4 | NA | TGTGCCAGCAGTCTGAAGGGCTCGAGGGGGTTGTATAGCAATCAGCCCCAGCATTTT | CASSLKGSRGLYSNQPQHF
NA | 11 | TRBJ2-1 | TRBV9 | NA | TGTGCCAGCAGCGTTAACAATGAGCAGTTCTTC | CASSVNNEQFF
NA | 14 | TRBJ2-3 | TRBV24-1 | NA | TGTGCCACCAGTGACCCAGTTTCTGATGATACGCAGTATTTT | CATSDPVSDDTQYF
NA | 15 | TRBJ1-2 | TRBV20-1 | TRBD1 | TGCAGTGCTAGGGGACAGGGGGAGGCCAACTATGGCTACACCTTC | CSARGQGEANYGYTF
NA | 15 | TRBJ2-3 | TRBV11-2 | NA | TGTGCCAGCAGCTTAGACGGCAGGGTGGGGGATACGCAGTATTTT | CASSLDGRVGDTQYF
NA | 15 | TRBJ2-1 | TRBV5-6 | NA | TGTGCCAGCAGCTGGGTGGCAGGCGGCTCCAATGAGCAGTTCTTC | CASSWVAGGSNEQFF
NA | 13 | TRBJ1-1 | TRBV2 | NA | TGTGGTGACAGGCCTAACATGAACACTGAAGCTTTCTTT | CGDRPNMNTEAFF
NA | 16 | TRBJ1-2 | TRBV5-6 | NA | TGTGCCAGCAGCTTCGGAGCAGGCGGGCCTAACTATGGCTACACCTTC | CASSFGAGGPNYGYTF
NA | 14 | TRBJ2-7 | TRBV9 | NA | TGTGCCAGCAGCGTAGATGGTCGACCCTACGAGCAGTACTTC | CASSVDGRPYEQYF
NA | 14 | TRBJ2-7 | TRBV10-3 | NA | TGTGCCATCAGTGCGGCGGCTCTCGGCTACGAGCAGTACTTC | CAISAAALGYEQYF
NA | 15 | TRBJ2-1 | TRBV4-2 | TRBD1 | TGTGCCAGCAGCCAAGGACACAGGGGTTACAATGAGCAGTTCTTC | CASSQGHRGYNEQFF
once | 19 | TRBJ2-6 | TRBV19 | TRBD2 | TGTGCCAGTAGCTCCCAGCTAGCGGGAGGGCCAGCTGGGGCCAACGTCCTGACTTTC | CASSSQLAGGPAGANVLTF
NA | 13 | TRBJ1-1 | TRBV11-2 | NA | TGTGCCAGCAGCTTGGCGGTCGTGACTGAAGCTTTCTTT | CASSLAVVTEAFF
NA | 14 | TRBJ2-5 | TRBV7-2 | NA | TGTGCCAGCAGCTTAGGACTGCTTCAAGAGACCCAGTACTTC | CASSLGLLQETQYF
NA | 15 | TRBJ2-3 | TRBV7-7 | NA | TGTGCTAGCAGCTCCGTCCCGGGGGGCGCAGATACGCAGTATTTT | CASSSVPGGADTQYF
NA | 15 | TRBJ2-1 | TRBV5-1 | NA | TGCGCCAGCAGCTTGGTAGCGCCCTCCTACAATGAGCAGTTCTTC | CASSLVAPSYNEQFF
NA | 13 | TRBJ1-4 | TRBV30 | TRBD1 | TGTGCCTGCGGCGGGACAGGGGGGGAAAAACTGTTTTTT | CACGGTGGEKLFF
NA | 14 | TRBJ1-1 | TRBV30 | NA | TGTGCCTGGAGAGAGACAGCCCGACCCGTTGAAGCTTTCTTT | CAWRETARPVEAFF
NA | 16 | TRBJ1-5 | TRBV9 | TRBD1 | TGTGCCAGCAGCGTAGGGCAGGGGGCTGGCAATCAGCCCCAGCATTTT | CASSVGQGAGNQPQHF
NA | 18 | TRBJ2-1 | TRBV24-1 | TRBD2 | TGTGCCACCAGTGATCCTGGGGGTAGCGGGAACCCCTACAATGAGCAGTTCTTC | CATSDPGGSGNPYNEQFF
NA | 17 | TRBJ1-1 | TRBV29-1 | NA | TGCAGCGTTGACGGTCCGGGGGGCGCGATTAGGAACACTGAAGCTTTCTTT | CSVDGPGGAIRNTEAFF
once | 15 | TRBJ2-5 | TRBV12-5 | TRBD2 | TGTGCTAGTGGCTCAGGACTAGCACCAAAAGAGACCCAGTACTTC | CASGSGLAPKETQYF
NA | 14 | TRBJ1-6 | TRBV3-1 | NA | TGTGCCAGCAGCCAAGGGTCGGACCGCGGGTACCTCCACTTT | CASSQGSDRGYLHF
NA | 15 | TRBJ1-6 | TRBV30 | NA | TGTGCCTGGATCCGAAAAAACAGGCAAAATTCACCCCTCCACTTT | CAWIRKNRQNSPLHF
NA | 14 | TRBJ2-1 | TRBV24-1 | TRBD2 | TGTGCTACCGGGACTGGGACTACTTACAATGAGCAGTTCTTC | CATGTGTTYNEQFF
NA | 15 | TRBJ2-2 | TRBV12-3/TRBV12-4 | NA | TGTGCCAGCAGCCCCTCGGACTGGAACACCGGGGAGCTGTTTTTT | CASSPSDWNTGELFF
NA | 13 | TRBJ2-3 | TRBV14 | NA | TGTGCCAGCAGCGACTTCGTTACAGATACGCAGTATTTT | CASSDFVTDTQYF
NA | 14 | TRBJ2-1 | TRBV20-1 | NA | TGCAGTGGGGCGTACTCTCGGTTTAACAATGAGCAGTTCTTC | CSGAYSRFNNEQFF
NA | 14 | TRBJ2-3 | TRBV18 | NA | TGTGCCAGCTCACCACCGGAGTTCACAGATACGCAGTATTTT | CASSPPEFTDTQYF
NA | 10 | TRBJ2-3 | TRBV30 | TRBD2 | TGTGCCTGTCGGACTAGGACGCAGTATTTT | CACRTRTQYF
NA | 15 | TRBJ2-7 | TRBV6-6 | NA | TGTGCCAGCACCCTAATCCGGGCGGGGGCAGGAGAGCAGTACTTC | CASTLIRAGAGEQYF
once | 12 | TRBJ2-7 | TRBV12-3/TRBV12-4 | NA | TGTGCCAGCAGTCCCTCATCGCGAGAGCAGTACTTC | CASSPSSREQYF
NA | 12 | TRBJ2-3 | TRBV9 | NA | TGTGCCAGCAGCGTATACGGGGATACGCAGTATTTT | CASSVYGDTQYF
NA | 15 | TRBJ2-3 | TRBV6-2/TRBV6-3 | TRBD2 | TGTGCCAGCAGTTTACCCAGGACTAGCATCCATACGCAGTATTTT | CASSLPRTSIHTQYF
once | 15 | TRBJ2-1 | TRBV5-4 | TRBD1 | TGTGCCAGCAGCCCGGGACAGGACGAGTGGAATGAGCAGTTCTTC | CASSPGQDEWNEQFF
NA | 14 | TRBJ2-1 | TRBV4-1 | NA | TGCGCCAGCAGCCAGGGACTGGAGTACAATGAGCAGTTCTTC | CASSQGLEYNEQFF
NA | 16 | TRBJ2-7 | TRBV11-2 | NA | TGTGCCAGCAGCCGCTTAATGACGGGGCCCTACTACGAGCAGTACTTC | CASSRLMTGPYYEQYF
NA | 14 | TRBJ2-1 | TRBV6-5 | NA | TGTGCCAGCAGTTACAAGGGCCCCTACAATGAGCAGTTCTTC | CASSYKGPYNEQFF
NA | 14 | TRBJ2-4 | TRBV20-1 | NA | TGCAGTGCGGAAACAGGGAACGCCAAAAACATTCAGTACTTC | CSAETGNAKNIQYF
NA | 13 | TRBJ1-6 | TRBV7-9 | TRBD1 | TGTGCCAGCAGCCCCTCCCCGACAGGGGCAATCCACTTT | CASSPSPTGAIHF
NA | 13 | TRBJ2-5 | TRBV29-1 | NA | TGCAGCGTTGACAGGGATCCTGGAGAGACCCAGTACTTC | CSVDRDPGETQYF
NA | 14 | TRBJ2-5 | TRBV20-1 | NA | TGCAGTGCTGGAGATAGGATCGGAAAAGAGACCCAGTACTTC | CSAGDRIGKETQYF
NA | 15 | TRBJ1-2 | TRBV6-5 | TRBD1 | TGTGCCAGCAGTGCCGGGACAGGGGTTGGCTACGGCTACACCTTC | CASSAGTGVGYGYTF
NA | 13 | TRBJ1-6 | TRBV20-1 | NA | TGCAGTGCTACGAAAGGGGATAATTCACCCCTCCACTTT | CSATKGDNSPLHF
NA | 16 | TRBJ1-4 | TRBV15 | NA | TGTGCCACCAGCAGAGAGTCGCGGGCAACTAATGAAAAACTGTTTTTT | CATSRESRATNEKLFF
NA | 14 | TRBJ2-1 | TRBV29-1 | NA | TGCAGCGTCGGGAGACTCCTCGATTACAATGAGCAGTTCTTC | CSVGRLLDYNEQFF